The 28 T cell receptor beta chains below all came from one sample that was sequenced in a study of yellow fever vaccine responses in identical twins. TCRdb fed the RT-PCR reads into MiXCR, producing one record per CDR3 protein. Among approximately 11,000 distinct CDR3 sequences, around 77% were seen once, and the ten largest hold under 7.5%. Source: T cells from blood (PBMCs), unsorted or a sorted subset (not recorded which), taken before or after yellow fever vaccination (not recorded which). The receptors derive from a woman between 18 and 30 years old who received the yellow fever vaccine.

The chain has TRBV29-1 and TRBJ2-2; D ambiguous. V shed 5 bases and J shed 0 bases, with 7 bases lying between them. This CDR3 is built from 13 residues. The germline gives CDR1 SQVTM, CDR2 ANQGSEA. This CDR3 reads CSVPASNTGELFF. The CDR3 nucleotides are TGCAGCGTTCCGGCCTCGAACACCGGGGAGCTGTTTTTT.

This chain joins TRBV13 and TRBJ2-1; 7 positions match TRBD2. Germline CDR1 is PRHDT and CDR2 is FYEKMQ (reference sequence). J was trimmed by 7 bases and V by 6 bases; bases with no gene match: 6. This CDR3 has 13 amino acids. This chain's CDR3 is CASRSGNWNEQFF. In DNA form, the CDR3 reads TGTGCCAGCAGGAGCGGGAATTGGAATGAGCAGTTCTTC.

V usage is TRBV29-1 and J usage is TRBJ2-1, with 9 bases fitting TRBD2. V was pared by 4 bases and J by 4 bases, with 5 bases of the junction left unmatched. This CDR3 is 14 amino acids long. The germline V gene has CDR1 SQVTM and CDR2 ANQGSEA. This CDR3 reads CSVVGLAGYNEQFF. CDR3 nucleotides: TGCAGCGTTGTCGGCCTAGCGGGGTACAATGAGCAGTTCTTC.

This chain uses TRBV4-1 with TRBJ1-1; D may be TRBD1 (6 bases). V lost 4 bases, J lost 3 bases, and 12 bases lay in between. The CDR3 contains 14 residues. Germline assignment: CDR1 MGHRA and CDR2 YSYEKL. CDR3 sequence: CASSPSDSYTEAFF. CDR3 coding DNA: TGCGCCAGCAGCCCCTCGGACAGCTACACTGAAGCTTTCTTT.

The V call is TRBV7-6, the J call TRBJ2-7; 8 bases agree with TRBD2. The J segment lost 3 bases and the V segment lost 0 bases, leaving 10 bases of the junction unmatched. The CDR3 is made up of 17 amino acids. Looked up from germline, CDR1 is SGHVS and CDR2 is FNYEAQ. CDR3 nucleotides: TGTGCCAGCAGCTTAGCGCTGGGGAGCGGGAGAAACTACGAGCAGTACTTC. This codes for CASSLALGSGRNYEQYF.

The gene calls are TRBV11-3 and TRBJ2-1; 13 nucleotides align to TRBD2. This CDR3 has 16 amino acids. The germline V gene encodes CDR1 SGHNT and CDR2 YENEEA. V lost 5 bases, J lost 7 bases, and 8 bases stayed unmatched. CDR3 sequence (DNA): TGTGCCAGCAGCGCCTGGACTAGCGGGAGATTTAATGAGCAGTTCTTC. Its protein is CASSAWTSGRFNEQFF.

V is TRBV4-1 and J is TRBJ1-2; D is unresolved. V was trimmed by 3 bases and J by 3 bases, leaving 14 bases between them. The CDR3 sequence is 15 residues long. Looked up from germline, CDR1 is MGHRA and CDR2 is YSYEKL. CDR3 sequence: CASSHPQRVDYGYTF. The CDR3 nucleotides are TGCGCCAGCAGCCACCCTCAACGGGTAGACTATGGCTACACCTTC.

This clonotype was counted only a few times. The chain recombines TRBV2 with TRBJ1-1; 10 nucleotides match TRBD1. V lost 4 bases, J lost 6 bases, and 5 bases stayed unmatched. There are 14 residues in the CDR3. CDR1 and CDR2 from the germline V gene are SNHLY and FYNNEI. In nucleotides, the CDR3 is TGTGCCAGCAGTGTAGGACAGGGGGTCGCTGAAGCTTTCTTT. Its translation is CASSVGQGVAEAFF.

The genes are TRBV5-4 and TRBJ2-1; D not certain. V shed 0 bases and J shed 3 bases, with 4 bases lying between them. The CDR3 runs 13 residues. The germline V gene encodes CDR1 SGHNT and CDR2 YYREEE (reference sequence). The CDR3 is CASSLVDYNEQFF. CDR3 sequence (DNA): TGTGCCAGCAGCTTGGTGGACTACAATGAGCAGTTCTTC.

The rearrangement links TRBV7-8 to TRBJ1-5; the D is unclear. Between the trimmed V and J ends, which lost 1 base and 2 bases, there was a span of 6 bases. The germline gives CDR1 SGHVS, CDR2 FQNEAQ. The CDR3 runs to 14 residues. CDR3 DNA: TGTGCCAGCAGCTTAGGACAAGGCAATCAGCCCCAGCATTTT. It codes for CASSLGQGNQPQHF. The full variable domain, completed using reference TRBV7-8 and TRBJ1-5, is GAGVSQSPRYKVAKRGQDVALRCDPISGHVSLFWYQQALGQGPEFLTYFQNEAQLDKSGLPSDRFFAERPEGSVSTLKIQRTQQEDSAVYLCASSLGQGNQPQHFGDGTRLSIL.

The V gene is TRBV11-2, the J gene TRBJ2-1, with 7 nucleotides matching TRBD1. The CDR3 is made up of 13 amino acids. Germline trimming cut 5 bases from V and 10 bases from J; bases unmatched to any gene: 8. Per germline, CDR1 SGHAT and CDR2 FQNNGV. Written as DNA, the CDR3 is TGTGCCAGCAGCGCCGGGACAGTTGGCGAGCAGTTCTTC. It specifies CASSAGTVGEQFF.

The chain has TRBV29-1 and TRBJ2-1; no definite D call. This CDR3 region has 12 residues. Germline lookup yields CDR1 SQVTM and CDR2 ANQGSEA. Trimming cost V 4 bases and J 5 bases, with 9 bases left between them. In DNA form, the CDR3 reads TGCAGCGTTGGAGGACGGAACAATGAGCAGTTCTTC. This translates into CSVGGRNNEQFF.

The V and J genes are TRBV7-9 and TRBJ1-1, with 8 bases identical to TRBD1. This CDR3 spans 14 amino acids. CDR1 is SEHNR and CDR2 is FQNEAQ in the germline V gene (reference sequence). With V trimmed by 3 bases and J by 4 bases, 4 bases remained unmatched. Written as DNA, the CDR3 is TGTGCCAGCAGCTTGGCACAGGGGGGCACTGAAGCTTTCTTT. Translation: CASSLAQGGTEAFF.

In this sample, this clonotype turned up a few times. The chain recombines TRBV10-3 with TRBJ1-1; TRBD1 is a possible D gene (5 bases). The CDR3 spans 12 residues. Germline V gene sequence: CDR1 ENHRY, CDR2 SYGVKD. V lost 2 bases to trimming and J lost 7 bases, with 8 bases between them. The CDR3 DNA sequence: TGTGCCATCAGTGAGAGGGGCGGTGAAGCTTTCTTT. It encodes CAISERGGEAFF.

This clonotype was counted a single time. The chain recombines TRBV3-1 with TRBJ1-6; D is possibly TRBD1 (5 bases). CDR1 and CDR2 from the germline V gene are LGHDT and YNNKEL (reference sequence). Deletions cut 5 bases from V and 7 bases from J, with 12 bases between. This CDR3 is built from 14 residues. CDR3 amino acids: CASSSGTENSPLHF. CDR3 bases: TGTGCCAGCAGCTCCGGGACGGAGAATTCACCCCTCCACTTT. Full variable domain (missing parts from reference TRBV3-1 and TRBJ1-6): DTAVSQTPKYLVTQMGNDKSIKCEQNLGHDTMYWYKQDSKKFLKIMFSYNNKELIINETVPNRFSPKSPDKAHLNLHINSLELGDSAVYFCASSSGTENSPLHFGNGTRLTVT.

This clonotype showed up just once. V is TRBV11-3 and J is TRBJ2-4; a weak D match, TRBD1 (6 bases). Per the germline V gene, CDR1 is SGHNT and CDR2 is YENEEA. This CDR3 contains 17 residues. The germline V and J ends were trimmed by 0 bases and 0 bases, with 12 bases remaining between them. The CDR3 region is CASSLEEGQLAKNIQYF. The CDR3 nucleotides read TGTGCCAGCAGCTTAGAAGAGGGACAACTAGCCAAAAACATTCAGTACTTC.

This sequence joins TRBV11-1 and TRBJ1-4; 10 bases align to TRBD1. Per the germline V gene, CDR1 is SGHAT and CDR2 is FQDESV (reference sequence). CDR3 length equals 16 residues. The V segment lost 4 bases and the J segment 4 bases; nucleotides outside the gene matches: 6. The DNA for the CDR3 is TGTGCCAGCAGCTCCCGGGACAGGGGACTTAATGAAAAACTGTTTTTT. Encoded protein: CASSSRDRGLNEKLFF.

This clonotype was counted only a few times. CDR3 in amino acids: CASSVGDVGGPLHF. DNA of the CDR3: TGTGCCAGCAGCGTAGGGGACGTGGGGGGACCCCTCCACTTT. V and J are TRBV9 and TRBJ1-6; a weak D match, TRBD1 (5 bases). The CDR3 totals 14 residues. V lost 0 bases and J 12 bases, leaving 13 bases between the germline ends. Germline V gene lookup returns CDR1 SGDLS and CDR2 YYNGEE.

In its sample, this clonotype is large. The rearrangement joins TRBV6-5 to TRBJ1-1; D is possibly TRBD1 (5 bases). Germline CDR1 is MNHEY and CDR2 is SVGAGI. The CDR3 loop spans 15 amino acids. The V end lost 1 base, the J end lost 4 bases, and 13 bases lay between the germline ends. CDR3 protein: CASSYFKGQFTEAFF. For the CDR3, the DNA is TGTGCCAGCAGTTACTTTAAGGGGCAGTTCACTGAAGCTTTCTTT.

The J gene is TRBJ1-2, the V gene TRBV7-9, with D unresolved. Trimming took 7 bases from V and 4 from J, leaving 10 bases between them. The germline V gene has CDR1 SEHNR and CDR2 FQNEAQ (reference sequence). This CDR3 has 12 amino acids. Here the CDR3 DNA reads TGTGCCAGCACCCCCGACGGCTATGGCTACACCTTC. As protein: CASTPDGYGYTF.

This rearrangement joins TRBV18 to TRBJ2-5; D not resolved. Between the trimmed V and J ends, which lost 2 bases and 5 bases, there was a span of 9 bases. Germline V gene sequence: CDR1 KGHSH, CDR2 LQKENI. CDR3 length equals 13 residues. CDR3 region: CASSPRHPETQYF. As DNA, the CDR3 is TGTGCCAGCTCACCAAGGCATCCCGAGACCCAGTACTTC.

The V call is TRBV4-1, the J call TRBJ2-7, with D perhaps matching TRBD2 (6 bases). Germline V gives CDR1 MGHRA, CDR2 YSYEKL. Between the trimmed V and J ends, which lost 0 bases and 4 bases, there was a span of 10 bases. The CDR3 has 14 amino acids. The CDR3 reads CASSQEAGGYEQYV. The DNA of the CDR3 is TGCGCCAGCAGCCAAGAAGCGGGCGGGTACGAGCAGTACGTC.

This chain joins TRBV18 and TRBJ1-6, with D unresolved. V was clipped by 6 bases and J by 8 bases, with 11 bases between them. This CDR3 is built from 13 residues. Germline CDR1 reads KGHSH; CDR2 reads LQKENI. Here the CDR3 reads CASSRHLHSPLHF. The CDR3 DNA reads TGTGCCAGCTCGCGACACCTGCATTCACCCCTCCACTTT.

This chain uses TRBV21-1 with TRBJ2-5; the D call of TRBD2 is as the table states it, not checked on the DNA. TRBV21-1 is a pseudogene locus. The CDR3 consists of 18 residues. Written as DNA, the CDR3 is TGTGCCAGCAGCGACCATTGTACGCGGGAGGGGATCCAAGAGACCCAGTACTTC. Its translation: CASSDHCTREGIQETQYF.

This clonotype was seen once. V usage is TRBV15 and J usage is TRBJ1-5, with D hard to call. This CDR3 comprises 14 residues. Germline CDR1 LNHNV, CDR2 YYDKDF (reference sequence). Trimming pared 5 bases from V and 0 bases from J, leaving 8 bases between. The CDR3 DNA reads TGTGCCACCAGCCCGGAGTATAGCAATCAGCCCCAGCATTTT. This gives the protein CATSPEYSNQPQHF.

J is TRBJ2-7 and V is TRBV7-9; 7 bases agree with TRBD1. The CDR3 consists of 15 residues. Germline lookup yields CDR1 SEHNR and CDR2 FQNEAQ (reference sequence). The V and J ends lost 5 bases and 3 bases, in that order; junction bases with no gene match: 10. CDR3 residues: CASSTPGTEHYEQYF. For the CDR3, the DNA is TGTGCCAGCAGCACCCCCGGGACAGAACACTACGAGCAGTACTTC.

This clonotype turned up a few times. V is TRBV19 and J is TRBJ2-5; TRBD2 matches 9 bases. The V segment lost 3 bases and the J segment 0 bases; nucleotides outside the gene matches: 8. Germline CDR1 reads LNHDA; CDR2 reads SQIVND (reference sequence). The CDR3 is made up of 17 amino acids. CDR3 sequence reads: CASSILTSGQYQETQYF. The CDR3 DNA follows: TGTGCCAGTAGTATCCTGACTAGCGGACAGTACCAAGAGACCCAGTACTTC.

J is TRBJ2-1 and V is TRBV4-3, with D tentatively TRBD1 (5 bases). Germline V gene data show CDR1 as LGHNA and CDR2 as YSLEER. Trimming took 0 bases from V and 5 from J, leaving 8 bases between them. The CDR3 covers 14 residues. CDR3 sequence (DNA): TGCGCCAGCAGCCAAGATGGGGCCGACAATGAGCAGTTCTTC. Translated: CASSQDGADNEQFF.